This TCR beta chain was captured in a study of blood T cells in healthy people across ages. Findings and limits, study-wide: Naive T cell percentage showed a strong correlation with TCR beta diversity.

Germline V CDR1 and CDR2: SGDLS, YYNGEE. The CDR3 runs to 14 residues. V was cut by 4 bases and J by 4 bases, with 14 bases left in between. A J-beta primer mix and a sample-barcoded 5' primer were used in a second PCR of about 7 to 12 cycles. TCRdb redid the calling of the 5' RACE reads with MiXCR, one entry per CDR3 protein. The repertoire holds approximately 760,000 distinct CDR3 sequences, with roughly 25% as singletons. The sample holds a few counts of this clonotype. As yet, its antigen is unknown. These same records also appear under a second study, on T cells of mothers and their children. In that study: It was found that thymic selection shapes TCR recombination output similarly in related and unrelated pairs.

This clonotype was obtained from a boy under 18 in good health. The sample taken for sequencing was blood. V is TRBV9 and J is TRBJ2-5; D is tentatively TRBD1 or TRBD2 (5 bases each). The CDR3 protein is CASSLTGTLETQYF. The CDR3 DNA follows: TGTGCCAGCAGCTTAACCGGGACCTTAGAGACCCAGTACTTC.